This T cell receptor (beta chain) was captured in a study of beta chain features in type 1 diabetes. Trimming took off 3 bases at V and 1 base at J, with 6 bases between the two ends. This CDR3 is 13 amino acids long. Germline V gene data show CDR1 as SQVTM and CDR2 as ANQGSEA. This clone has more than one count but fewer than ten. Its antigen is unidentified. Study-level points and caveats: Insertions were fewer and deletions more numerous at VDJ junctions in type 1 diabetes patients. Shorter templates may be favored by PCR, equally so in patients and controls. There was a moderate but significant shortening of TCRB CDR3s in all four CD4+ subsets of Type 1 diabetes patients.

cDNA synthesis used the whole RNA isolate, giving expressed TCRB sequences. The repertoire was sequenced with immunoSEQ multiplex PCR; TCRdb's copy has only in-frame clones and lacks some. The sample lists roughly 290,000 clones; over 12% were seen once. CD4+ naive, central memory, regulatory and stem cell-like memory subsets were isolated by sorting on CD45RO/CCR7/CD25/CD127/CD95/CD27. Material: naive CD4+ T cells from blood. The chain is built from TRBV29-1 and TRBJ2-2; tentatively, D is TRBD1 (5 bases). The clonotype comes from a man in his late teens or twenties with type 1 diabetes. The CDR3 sequence is CSVDGQNTGELFF. The CDR3 DNA reads TGCAGCGTTGACGGACAGAACACCGGGGAGCTGTTTTTT.